This is a list of T cell receptor beta chains from one sample in a study of response to subunit inactivated influenza vaccine. TCRdb processed the RT-PCR reads anew with MiXCR; each CDR3 protein has one entry. The sample has about 240,000 distinct CDR3 sequences, 12% seen once. The specimen comprised non-naive T cells sorted from PBMCs, sampled approximately 15 days before vaccination. These receptors were taken from a man over 45 who received an inactivated influenza vaccine. Each CDR3 is given with its conserved first and last residue. D genes are given only for firm matches. Part of the rows lack a size; the others show once, few, many or a class for expanded clones.

clone size | J gene | V gene | D gene | CDR3 DNA | CDR3 protein
. | TRBJ2-7 | TRBV20-1 | TRBD2 | TGCAGTGCTACAAGCGGGAGAGACTACGAGCAGTACTTC | CSATSGRDYEQYF
many | TRBJ2-7 | TRBV6-1 | . | TGTGCCAGCAGTGAACTCAGGGTCTACGAGCAGTACTTC | CASSELRVYEQYF
many | TRBJ2-3 | TRBV6-2/TRBV6-3 | TRBD1 | TGTGCCAGCAGTTACGGGACAGGGGTAGATACGCAGTATTTT | CASSYGTGVDTQYF
. | TRBJ2-1 | TRBV28 | . | TGTGCCAGCAGTACGCTAAATGAGCAGTTCTTC | CASSTLNEQFF
many | TRBJ2-7 | TRBV5-1 | . | TGCGCCAGCAGCTTGAGGACGGTGAAACGCTACGAGCAGTACTTC | CASSLRTVKRYEQYF
few | TRBJ1-1 | TRBV20-1 | TRBD1 | TGCAGTGCTAGAGCCAGACAGGGCCTGAACACTGAAGCTTTCTTT | CSARARQGLNTEAFF
. | TRBJ2-7 | TRBV27 | . | TGTGCCAGCACCGGCTCCTACGAGCATTACTTC | CASTGSYEHYF
. | TRBJ1-5 | TRBV27 | . | TGTGCCAGCAGTTCGACTCGGGGGGCCGGCTCTCAGCCCCAGCATTTT | CASSSTRGAGSQPQHF
few | TRBJ2-7 | TRBV2 | TRBD2 | TGTGCCAGTAGGGGACTAGCGAACGAGCAGTACTTC | CASRGLANEQYF
few | TRBJ2-1 | TRBV29-1 | . | TGCAGCGTTGGATCCCCAGAGCAGTTCTTC | CSVGSPEQFF
few | TRBJ2-7 | TRBV10-3 | . | TGTGCCATCAGTGACCCGGGGGCGAAATCCTACGAGCAGTACTTC | CAISDPGAKSYEQYF
many | TRBJ1-2 | TRBV5-1 | . | TGCGCCAGCAGCTTGGAGCAGGGCTATGGCTACACCTTC | CASSLEQGYGYTF
few | TRBJ2-2 | TRBV25-1 | TRBD2 | TGTGCCAGCAGTCCCAGCGGGGGGCCTTCCGGGGAGCTGTTTTTT | CASSPSGGPSGELFF
. | TRBJ1-2 | TRBV5-6 | . | TGTGCCAGCAGCTTGGCGGAGGTACGATATGGCTACACCTTC | CASSLAEVRYGYTF
few | TRBJ2-3 | TRBV3-1 | . | TGTGCCAGCAGCCAAGGGTCCAGCGGTTGGTCAGATACGCAGTATTTT | CASSQGSSGWSDTQYF
. | TRBJ2-7 | TRBV27 | . | TGTGCCAGCTCCTTTAACCCCCGGGGGGCTTCCTACGAGCAGTACTTC | CASSFNPRGASYEQYF
. | TRBJ1-1 | TRBV6-1 | . | TGTGCCAGCAGTGGCACGAGGAACACTGAAGCTTTCTTT | CASSGTRNTEAFF
. | TRBJ1-4 | TRBV29-1 | . | TGCAGCGTTGGGGGAGGTGAGCGGGGACTGTTTTTT | CSVGGGERGLFF
. | TRBJ1-1 | TRBV7-8 | . | TGTGCCAGCAGCTTGGGGGCAGGGTGGGTCACTGAAGCTTTCTTT | CASSLGAGWVTEAFF
many | TRBJ2-5 | TRBV3-1 | . | TGTGCCAGCAGCCAAGATAGTGGTTCCCAAGAGACCCAGTACTTC | CASSQDSGSQETQYF
few | TRBJ2-5 | TRBV5-1 | TRBD2 | TGCGCCAGCAGCAAGGGGACTAGCGTTTACCAAGAGACCCAGTACTTC | CASSKGTSVYQETQYF
few | TRBJ2-1 | TRBV29-1 | TRBD1 | TGCAGCGTGACAGGGGGCAATTACAATGAGCAGTTCTTC | CSVTGGNYNEQFF